A selection of T cell receptor beta chains follows, all from one sample in a study of post-analysis software for immune sequencing data. Each CDR3 protein gets one entry after TCRdb re-called the PCR reads with MiXCR. The sample yields over 150,000 distinct CDR3 sequences, about 30% seen once. Source material: blood. The origin of the receptors is a girl between 5 and 17 years old with multiple sclerosis. Both conserved end residues are part of each CDR3. A D gene is named only where the DNA matches it firmly. Only some rows state a clone size, as once, few, many or a class for expanded clones.

cdr3_length	j_call	clone_size	d_call	v_call	cdr3_nt	cdr3_aa
17	TRBJ2-3	few	TRBD2	TRBV7-9	TGTGCCAGCAATGTACTTTTAGCGGGAGGTGGCACAGATACGCAGTATTTT	CASNVLLAGGGTDTQYF
14	TRBJ2-3	few	NA	TRBV7-9	TGTGCCAGCAGCCGCGGGGACAGCACAGATACGCAGTATTTT	CASSRGDSTDTQYF
15	TRBJ1-1	NA	NA	TRBV5-1	TGCGCCAGCAGCTTATTCGCAGAGATGAACGCTGAAGCTTTCTTT	CASSLFAEMNAEAFF
13	TRBJ2-7	many	NA	TRBV30	TGTGCCTGGAGTGTAGGGGGGGGCAACGAGCAGTACTTC	CAWSVGGGNEQYF
15	TRBJ2-7	few	TRBD1	TRBV14	TGTGCCAGCAGCCAGAGGGCCGCGACAGGGTTCGAGCAGTACTTC	CASSQRAATGFEQYF
15	TRBJ2-3	NA	TRBD2	TRBV11-2	TGTGCCAGCAGCTTAAGTGGGAGGGTCCCAGATACGCAGTATTTT	CASSLSGRVPDTQYF
17	TRBJ1-2	many	TRBD1	TRBV20-1	TGCAGTGCTTGGGCTCCGGGACAGGTGGGCCGTAACTATGGCTACACCTTC	CSAWAPGQVGRNYGYTF
15	TRBJ2-1	NA	NA	TRBV9	TGTGCCAGCAGCGTAGGGGGAGATTCCTACAATGAGCAGTTCTTC	CASSVGGDSYNEQFF
15	TRBJ1-5	many	NA	TRBV5-1	TGCGCCAGCAGCTTACACAGGAATAGCAATCAGCCCCAGCATTTT	CASSLHRNSNQPQHF
12	TRBJ2-3	many	NA	TRBV6-1	TGTGCCAGCAGATCTACTGGGGATACGCAGTATTTT	CASRSTGDTQYF
15	TRBJ2-1	many	TRBD1	TRBV6-5	TGTGCCAGCAGACCGGGACAGGGTTTCTACAATGAGCAGTTCTTC	CASRPGQGFYNEQFF
15	TRBJ2-1	many	NA	TRBV6-5	TGTGCCAGCACCGAGGGGGGGAGCCTCTTTAATGAGCAGTTCTTC	CASTEGGSLFNEQFF
19	TRBJ2-1	many	TRBD2	TRBV12-3/TRBV12-4	TGTGCCAGCAGTTTAGGTCCTAGCGGGGGGGTTAGCTCCTACAATGAGCAGTTCTTC	CASSLGPSGGVSSYNEQFF
14	TRBJ2-2	many	NA	TRBV5-1	TGTGCCAGCACCAGGGACCGGAACACCGGGGAGCTGTTTTTT	CASTRDRNTGELFF
16	TRBJ2-3	many	NA	TRBV6-5	TGTGCCAGCAGTTACGGGGACCCCTCATTCAGAGATACGCAGTATTTT	CASSYGDPSFRDTQYF
14	TRBJ2-7	many	NA	TRBV5-1	TGCGCGAGCAAACCTGAGGAAGGGTCCTACGAGCAGTACTTC	CASKPEEGSYEQYF
12	TRBJ1-1	NA	NA	TRBV20-1	TGCAGTGCTAGACAGGTTCGTACTGAAGCTTTCTTT	CSARQVRTEAFF
16	TRBJ2-3	NA	NA	TRBV7-2	TGTGTCAGCAGCTTAGGGGCTAGCGAGTACACAGATACGCAGTATTTT	CVSSLGASEYTDTQYF
16	TRBJ2-7	few	TRBD1	TRBV27	TGTGCCAGCAGTCTAGAGACCGGGACAGGGAACTACGAGCAGTACTTC	CASSLETGTGNYEQYF
16	TRBJ2-3	few	TRBD2	TRBV9	TGTGCCAGCAGCGTAGCCGGGACTAGCGGGAGGTATACGCAGTATTTT	CASSVAGTSGRYTQYF
15	TRBJ1-5	NA	NA	TRBV28	TGTGCCAGCAGTTTAGTGCACAGGGTCAATCGGCCCCAGCATTTT	CASSLVHRVNRPQHF
16	TRBJ2-3	NA	NA	TRBV27	TGTGCCAGCAGTCCTATAACAGGGAGGGGCACAGATACGCAGTATTTT	CASSPITGRGTDTQYF
15	TRBJ1-6	NA	NA	TRBV20-1	TGCAGTGCACCCGTTCCCCAGGGACGCGGGTCACCCCCCCACTTT	CSAPVPQGRGSPPHF
16	TRBJ2-1	NA	TRBD1	TRBV12-3/TRBV12-4	TGTGCCAGCAGCCCATCGTCCGGGACAGGGAGGAGTGAGCAGTTCTTC	CASSPSSGTGRSEQFF
14	TRBJ2-7	many	TRBD1	TRBV7-9	TGTGCCAACAGCGCCGGGACAGGGAGGACCGAGCAGTACTTC	CANSAGTGRTEQYF
16	TRBJ2-2	NA	NA	TRBV5-1	TGCGCCAGCAGTTCCGATCCGGTTGGGTACACCGGGGAGCTGTTTTTT	CASSSDPVGYTGELFF
13	TRBJ2-7	many	TRBD1	TRBV27	TGTGCCATACGGGACAGCCGTTCCTACGAGCAGTACTTC	CAIRDSRSYEQYF
15	TRBJ1-3	NA	TRBD1	TRBV20-1	TGCAGTGCTAGACCCGGGACAGGCGCTGGAAACACCATATATTTT	CSARPGTGAGNTIYF
16	TRBJ1-5	NA	NA	TRBV7-8	TGTGCCAGCAGCAACGCGACGGGGCTACCGGAGCAGCCCCAGCATTTT	CASSNATGLPEQPQHF
18	TRBJ2-7	few	TRBD2	TRBV10-3	TGTGCCATCAGTGGACTAGCGGGTGCCAACCGTTTGGGCCACGAGCAGTACTTC	CAISGLAGANRLGHEQYF
15	TRBJ2-5	NA	TRBD1	TRBV30	TGTGCCTGGTCGAACGGGACAGGGCTCCAAGAGACCCAGTACTTC	CAWSNGTGLQETQYF
12	TRBJ1-2	many	NA	TRBV11-2	TGTGCCAGCAGCCTTTCCCGGACAGTCTCCACCTTC	CASSLSRTVSTF
13	TRBJ2-3	NA	NA	TRBV5-1	TGCGCCAGCAGCTATGACGGCACAGATACGCGGTATTTT	CASSYDGTDTRYF
12	TRBJ1-1	NA	NA	TRBV30	TGTGCCTGGGATGGGGCGGTGACTGAAGCTTTCTTT	CAWDGAVTEAFF
17	TRBJ1-5	NA	NA	TRBV19	TGTGCCAGTAGTATAGAGGCAGGGGCGCGGGTCAATCAGCCCCAGCATTTT	CASSIEAGARVNQPQHF
14	TRBJ2-3	many	NA	TRBV7-6	TGTGCCAGCAGCTTCTCCCACCCGGGAGATACGCAGTATTTT	CASSFSHPGDTQYF